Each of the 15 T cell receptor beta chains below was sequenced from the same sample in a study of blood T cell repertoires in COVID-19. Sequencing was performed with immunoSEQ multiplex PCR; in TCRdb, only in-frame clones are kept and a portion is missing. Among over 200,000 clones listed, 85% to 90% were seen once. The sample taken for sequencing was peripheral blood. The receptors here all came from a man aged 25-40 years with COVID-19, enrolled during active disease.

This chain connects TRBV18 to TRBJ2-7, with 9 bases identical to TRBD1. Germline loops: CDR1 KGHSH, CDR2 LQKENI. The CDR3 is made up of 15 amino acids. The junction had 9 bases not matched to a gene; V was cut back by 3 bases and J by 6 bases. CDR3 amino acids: CASSPYRGQGGEQYF. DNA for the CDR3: TGTGCCAGCTCACCCTACAGGGGGCAGGGGGGCGAGCAGTACTTC.

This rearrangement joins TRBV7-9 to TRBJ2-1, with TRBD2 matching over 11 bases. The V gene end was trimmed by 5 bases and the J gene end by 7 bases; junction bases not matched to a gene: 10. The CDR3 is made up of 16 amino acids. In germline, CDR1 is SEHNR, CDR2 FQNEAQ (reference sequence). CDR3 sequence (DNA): TGTGCCAGCAGCCCCCGTAGCGGGGGGGCATTTAATGAGCAGTTCTTC. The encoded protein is CASSPRSGGAFNEQFF.

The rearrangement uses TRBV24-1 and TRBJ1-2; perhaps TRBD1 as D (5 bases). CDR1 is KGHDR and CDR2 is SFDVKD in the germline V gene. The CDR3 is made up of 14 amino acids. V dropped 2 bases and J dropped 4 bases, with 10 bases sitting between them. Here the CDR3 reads CATSDSATVYGYTF. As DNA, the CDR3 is TGTGCCACCAGTGATTCCGCGACAGTCTATGGCTACACCTTC.

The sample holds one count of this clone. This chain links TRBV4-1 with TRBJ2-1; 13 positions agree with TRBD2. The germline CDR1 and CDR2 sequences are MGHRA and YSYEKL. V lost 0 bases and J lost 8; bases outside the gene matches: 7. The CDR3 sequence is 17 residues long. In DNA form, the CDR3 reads TGCGCCAGCAGCCAAGAAGGGACTAGCGGGGTCGGGGATGAGCAGTTCTTC. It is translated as CASSQEGTSGVGDEQFF.

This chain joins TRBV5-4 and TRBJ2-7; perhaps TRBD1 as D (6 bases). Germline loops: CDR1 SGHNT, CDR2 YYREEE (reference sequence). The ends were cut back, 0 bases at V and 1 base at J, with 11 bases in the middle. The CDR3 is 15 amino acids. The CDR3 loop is CASSLGGQTSYEQYF. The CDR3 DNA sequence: TGTGCCAGCAGCTTGGGAGGACAGACATCCTACGAGCAGTACTTC. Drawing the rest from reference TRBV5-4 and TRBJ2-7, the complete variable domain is ETGVTQSPTHLIKTRGQQVTLRCSSQSGHNTVSWYQQALGQGPQFIFQYYREEENGRGNFPPRFSGLQFPNYSSELNVNALELDDSALYLCASSLGGQTSYEQYFGPGTRLTVT.

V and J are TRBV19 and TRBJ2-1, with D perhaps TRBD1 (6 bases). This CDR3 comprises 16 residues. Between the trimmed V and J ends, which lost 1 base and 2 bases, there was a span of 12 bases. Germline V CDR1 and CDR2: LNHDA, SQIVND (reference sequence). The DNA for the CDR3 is TGTGCCAGTAGTATAGGGAGCAGGGGCGCCTACAATGAGCAGTTCTTC. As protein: CASSIGSRGAYNEQFF.

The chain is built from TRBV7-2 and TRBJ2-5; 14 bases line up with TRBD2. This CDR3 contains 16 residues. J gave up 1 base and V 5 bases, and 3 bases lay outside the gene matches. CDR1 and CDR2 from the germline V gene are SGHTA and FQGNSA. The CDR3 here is CASSKGLAGAQETQYF. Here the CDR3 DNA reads TGTGCCAGCAGCAAGGGACTAGCGGGGGCCCAAGAGACCCAGTACTTC.

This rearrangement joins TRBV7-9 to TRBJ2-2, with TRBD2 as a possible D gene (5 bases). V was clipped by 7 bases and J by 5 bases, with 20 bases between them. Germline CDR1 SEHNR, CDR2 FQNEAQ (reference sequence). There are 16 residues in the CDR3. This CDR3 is CASTATLAGITGELFF. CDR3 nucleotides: TGTGCCAGCACCGCCACCCTGGCGGGCATTACCGGGGAGCTGTTTTTT.

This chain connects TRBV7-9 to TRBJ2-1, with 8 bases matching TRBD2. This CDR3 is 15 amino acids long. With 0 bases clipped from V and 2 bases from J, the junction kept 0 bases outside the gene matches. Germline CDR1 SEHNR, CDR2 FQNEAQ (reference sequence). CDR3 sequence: CASSLAAGAYNEQFF. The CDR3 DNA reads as TGTGCCAGCAGCTTAGCAGCGGGAGCCTACAATGAGCAGTTCTTC.

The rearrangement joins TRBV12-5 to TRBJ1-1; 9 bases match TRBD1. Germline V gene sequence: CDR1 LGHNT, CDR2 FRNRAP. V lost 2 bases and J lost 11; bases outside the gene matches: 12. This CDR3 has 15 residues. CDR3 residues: CASGLPRQGGGEAFF. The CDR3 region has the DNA TGTGCTAGTGGTTTGCCCCGACAGGGGGGAGGTGAGGCTTTCTTT. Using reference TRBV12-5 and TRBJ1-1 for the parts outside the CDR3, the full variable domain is DARVTQTPRHKVTEMGQEVTMRCQPILGHNTVFWYRQTMMQGLELLAYFRNRAPLDDSGMPKDRFSAEMPDATLATLKIQPSEPRDSAVYFCASGLPRQGGGEAFFGQGTRLTVV.

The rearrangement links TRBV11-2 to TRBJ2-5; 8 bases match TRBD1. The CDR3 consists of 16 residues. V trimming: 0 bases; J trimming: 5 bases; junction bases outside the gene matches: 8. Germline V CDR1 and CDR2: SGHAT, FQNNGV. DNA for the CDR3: TGTGCCAGCAGCTTAGATGGCAGGGGGCGTTTTGAGACCCAGTACTTC. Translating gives CASSLDGRGRFETQYF.

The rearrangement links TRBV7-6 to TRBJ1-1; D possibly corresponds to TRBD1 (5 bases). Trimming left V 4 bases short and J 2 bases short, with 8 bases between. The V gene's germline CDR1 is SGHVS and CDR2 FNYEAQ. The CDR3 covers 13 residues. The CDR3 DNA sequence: TGTGCCAGCAGCTGGGGGACTAACACTGAAGCTTTCTTT. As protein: CASSWGTNTEAFF. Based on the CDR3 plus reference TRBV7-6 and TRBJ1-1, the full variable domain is GAGVSQSPRYKVTKRGQDVALRCDPISGHVSLYWYRQALGQGPEFLTYFNYEAQQDKSGLPNDRFSAERPEGSISTLTIQRTEQRDSAMYRCASSWGTNTEAFFGQGTRLTVV.

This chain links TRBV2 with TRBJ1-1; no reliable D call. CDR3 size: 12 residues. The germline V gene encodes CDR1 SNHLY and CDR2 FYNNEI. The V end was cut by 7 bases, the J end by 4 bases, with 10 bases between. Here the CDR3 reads CASTTVFTEAFF. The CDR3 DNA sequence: TGTGCCAGCACAACGGTTTTCACTGAAGCTTTCTTT. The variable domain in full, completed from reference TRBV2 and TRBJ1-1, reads EPEVTQTPSHQVTQMGQEVILRCVPISNHLYFYWYRQILGQKVEFLVSFYNNEISEKSEIFDDQFSVERPDGSNFTLKIRSTKLEDSAMYFCASTTVFTEAFFGQGTRLTVV.

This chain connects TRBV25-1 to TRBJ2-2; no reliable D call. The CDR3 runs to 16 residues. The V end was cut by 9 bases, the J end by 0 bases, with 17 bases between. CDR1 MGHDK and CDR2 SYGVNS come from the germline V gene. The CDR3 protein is CARPRSPTPNTGELFF. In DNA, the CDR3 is TGTGCCAGGCCGCGGAGCCCTACGCCGAACACCGGGGAGCTGTTTTTT.

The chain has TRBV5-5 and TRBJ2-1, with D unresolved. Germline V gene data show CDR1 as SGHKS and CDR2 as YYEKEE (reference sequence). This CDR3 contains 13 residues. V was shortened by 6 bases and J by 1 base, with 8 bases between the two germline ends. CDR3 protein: CASTSVSYNEQFF. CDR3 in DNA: TGTGCCAGCACCTCAGTATCCTACAATGAGCAGTTCTTC.